One sample yielded the 12 T cell receptor beta chains listed below, sequenced in a study of spatial heterogeneity in lung cancer. Via MiXCR, TCRdb re-called the 5' RACE reads, giving one row per CDR3 protein. The repertoire holds about 70,000 distinct CDR3 sequences, 7.5% to 10% seen once, with about 2% in the top ten. This sample's time point: blood at routine non-recurrence follow-up after resection. The sequencing used PBMCs, collected at follow-up. The origin of the receptors is a female donor with early-stage non-small cell lung cancer.

This clonotype showed up many times. This chain uses TRBV20-1 with TRBJ2-7; the D is unclear. V lost 5 bases to trimming and J lost 2 bases, with 13 bases between them. The CDR3 loop spans 13 amino acids. CDR1 is DFQATT, CDR2 SNEGSKA, per germline (reference sequence). The CDR3 spells CSAFLRATYEQYF. For the CDR3, the DNA is TGCAGTGCTTTTCTAAGGGCTACCTACGAGCAGTACTTC.

This clonotype has at least ten counts. The gene calls are TRBV19 and TRBJ2-1; the D is unclear. V lost 5 bases, J lost 6 bases, and 5 bases lay in between. The length of the CDR3 is 11 residues. Germline CDR1 reads LNHDA; CDR2 reads SQIVND (reference sequence). Written as DNA, the CDR3 is TGTGCCAGTAGTCCCTCCAATGAGCAGTTCTTC. Its translation: CASSPSNEQFF. Combining the CDR3 with reference TRBV19 and TRBJ2-1 gives the whole variable domain DGGITQSPKYLFRKEGQNVTLSCEQNLNHDAMYWYRQDPGQGLRLIYYSQIVNDFQKGDIAEGYSVSREKKESFPLTVTSAQKNPTAFYLCASSPSNEQFFGPGTRLTVL.

This clonotype was observed many times. The chain is built from TRBV11-2 and TRBJ2-1; D is uncertain. The V gene lost 0 bases and the J gene lost 0 bases, with 6 bases spanning the gap. Per the germline V gene, CDR1 is SGHAT and CDR2 is FQNNGV. CDR3 length equals 15 residues. CDR3 sequence: CASSLDEASYNEQFF. In nucleotides, the CDR3 is TGTGCCAGCAGCTTAGACGAGGCCTCCTACAATGAGCAGTTCTTC.

This clonotype has at least ten counts. The chain is built from TRBV7-2 and TRBJ2-1; 10 nucleotides match TRBD2. This CDR3 has 16 amino acids. Germline CDR1 SGHTA, CDR2 FQGNSA. With 2 bases clipped from V and 2 bases from J, the junction kept 3 bases outside the gene matches. The CDR3 spells CASSLTSGMTYNEQFF. For the CDR3, the DNA is TGTGCCAGCAGCTTAACTAGCGGGATGACCTACAATGAGCAGTTCTTC. The whole variable domain, remainder taken from reference TRBV7-2 and TRBJ2-1, is GAGVSQSPSNKVTEKGKDVELRCDPISGHTALYWYRQSLGQGLEFLIYFQGNSAPDKSGLPSDRFSAERTGGSVSTLTIQRTQQEDSAVYLCASSLTSGMTYNEQFFGPGTRLTVL.

This clonotype was seen a handful of times. The chain carries TRBV4-1 and TRBJ2-5; 8 bases are shared with TRBD2. Germline values: CDR1 MGHRA, CDR2 YSYEKL. The CDR3 loop spans 16 amino acids. V shed 0 bases and J 1 base; nucleotides not matched to a gene: 4. This CDR3 reads CASSQDMGLVQETQYF. CDR3 nucleotide sequence: TGCGCCAGCAGCCAAGATATGGGACTAGTCCAAGAGACCCAGTACTTC.

This clonotype counts as medium-sized. The chain combines TRBV20-1 with TRBJ2-1, with a tentative D call TRBD1 (6 bases). Trimming shortened V by 6 bases and J by 0 bases, and 15 bases separated the two germline ends. This CDR3 is built from 15 residues. CDR1 DFQATT and CDR2 SNEGSKA come from the germline V gene (reference sequence). CDR3 nucleotides: TGCAGTGCCCCGAGGGGGTGGAGCTCCTACAATGAGCAGTTCTTC. Translating gives CSAPRGWSSYNEQFF.

This clonotype was seen at least ten times. The chain has TRBV7-9 and TRBJ2-3, with D possibly being TRBD1 or TRBD2 (5 bases each). V was clipped by 7 bases and J by 2 bases, with 13 bases between them. The germline V gene has CDR1 SEHNR and CDR2 FQNEAQ (reference sequence). The CDR3 is 14 amino acids. CDR3 bases: TGTGCCAGCAATGCCGGGACGGACACAGATACGCAGTATTTT. This gives the protein CASNAGTDTDTQYF.

The chain recombines TRBV3-1 with TRBJ2-7, with 7 bases matching TRBD1. This CDR3 region has 15 residues. The germline gives CDR1 LGHDT, CDR2 YNNKEL (reference sequence). The V segment lost 5 bases and the J segment 5 bases; nucleotides outside the gene matches: 12. The CDR3 bases are TGTGCCAGCAGCAACTATCGGGACAGAGCCCACGAGCAGTACTTC. Residues: CASSNYRDRAHEQYF.

This clonotype occurred many times. The chain carries TRBV5-4 and TRBJ1-1, with D tentatively TRBD1 (6 bases). The CDR3 runs 14 residues. Per germline, CDR1 SGHNT and CDR2 YYREEE (reference sequence). Trimming left V 0 bases short and J 5 bases short, with 11 bases between. This CDR3 reads CASSLEGVRTEAFF. The CDR3 nucleotides read TGTGCCAGCAGCTTGGAGGGGGTAAGGACTGAAGCTTTCTTT.

This clonotype was seen more than once but under ten times. The genes are TRBV27 and TRBJ2-1; 9 nucleotides line up with TRBD2. The CDR3 length is 14 residues. V lost 7 bases, J lost 6 bases, and 7 bases stayed unmatched. Germline V gene sequence: CDR1 MNHEY, CDR2 SMNVEV (reference sequence). The CDR3 spells CASTMGLAPNEQFF. Here the CDR3 DNA reads TGTGCCAGCACAATGGGACTAGCCCCCAATGAGCAGTTCTTC.

This clonotype showed up many times. The chain carries TRBV5-1 and TRBJ2-5; 8 bases are shared with TRBD2. CDR1 is SGHRS and CDR2 is YFSETQ in the germline V gene. The CDR3 runs 16 residues. Trimming removed 5 bases from V and 5 bases from J; junction bases left unmatched: 14. The DNA of the CDR3 is TGCGCCAGCAGTAGGGGACAAGCGGGAGCGCTGGAGACCCAGTACTTC. Translated, it gives CASSRGQAGALETQYF.

This clonotype was counted ten times or more. The chain has TRBV9 and TRBJ2-5; 8 bases are shared with TRBD1. After removal of 4 bases from V and 5 bases from J, the junction contained 4 bases not matched to a gene. CDR1 is SGDLS and CDR2 is YYNGEE in the germline V gene. This CDR3 comprises 13 residues. CDR3 residues: CASSPRTGETQYF. As DNA, the CDR3 is TGTGCCAGCAGCCCCCGGACAGGGGAGACCCAGTACTTC.